A single T cell receptor (beta chain) is shown here with its context. The entry originates in a study of T cells in localized non-small cell lung cancer. Here immunoSEQ multiplex PCR was the method, and the copy in TCRdb shows in-frame clones only, minus some. This table has under 4,000 clones, approximately 30% appearing once. Germline V lookup: CDR1 SQVTM, CDR2 ANQGSEA. CDR3 length equals 12 residues. V was cut by 7 bases and J by 7 bases, with 16 bases left in between. The material sequenced was normal lung tissue next to the tumor, taken before any cancer treatment. The receptor was derived from a male donor at least 60 years old with stage III lung adenocarcinoma. The chain is built from TRBV29-1 and TRBJ2-5; tentative D call: TRBD2 (5 bases). For the CDR3, the DNA is TGCAGCGCCGGGGTCTCCTTGGGGACCCAGTACTTC. Translated, it gives CSAGVSLGTQYF.